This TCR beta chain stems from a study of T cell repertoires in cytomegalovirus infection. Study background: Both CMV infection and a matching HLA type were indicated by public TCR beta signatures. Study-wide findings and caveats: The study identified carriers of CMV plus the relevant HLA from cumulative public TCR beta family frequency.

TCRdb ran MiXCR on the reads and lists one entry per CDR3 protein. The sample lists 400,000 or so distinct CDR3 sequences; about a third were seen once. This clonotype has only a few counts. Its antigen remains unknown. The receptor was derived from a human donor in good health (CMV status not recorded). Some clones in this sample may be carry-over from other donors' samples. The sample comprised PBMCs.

The CDR3, as DNA: TGCGCCAGCAGATACGTCGGGCCAGGATCTGAAGCTTTCTTT. Residues: CASRYVGPGSEAFF. The chain employs TRBV5-1 and TRBJ1-1; D remains unclear. V was trimmed by 5 bases and J by 6 bases, leaving 17 bases between them. CDR1 and CDR2 (germline): SGHRS, YFSETQ. The CDR3 runs to 14 residues.